Below, 20 T cell receptor beta chains from the same sample are listed, as sequenced in a study of blood T cell repertoires in COVID-19. This table comes from immunoSEQ multiplex PCR, and its TCRdb copy is limited to in-frame clones, with some not included. Of about 80,000 clones in the sample, around 80% were seen once. The sample comprised peripheral blood. The receptor set was obtained from an elderly man with acute or convalescent COVID-19.

The chain carries TRBV5-3 and TRBJ2-4, with TRBD1 matching 7 bases. TRBV5-3 is placed among ORFs of uncertain function. J lost 4 bases, V lost 1 base, and 17 bases had no gene match. CDR3 length: 19 amino acids. Written as DNA, the CDR3 is TGTGCCAGAAGCTTGAGGGACAGCCTATCTTCGGGAACTAAAAACATTCAGTACTTC. The encoded protein is CARSLRDSLSSGTKNIQYF.

Comment on this clone: Other DNA sequences in the sample encode the same CDR3. The V call is TRBV20-1, the J call TRBJ1-1; D may be TRBD1 (5 bases). CDR1 and CDR2 from the germline V gene are DFQATT and SNEGSKA (reference sequence). The CDR3 length is 10 residues. V lost 3 bases, J lost 7 bases, and 6 bases lay in between. In nucleotides, the CDR3 is TGCAGTGCTAGGACAGATGAAGCTTTCTTT. Protein product: CSARTDEAFF.

The rearrangement joins TRBV7-9 to TRBJ1-5; TRBD1 agrees at 7 bases. The ends lost 2 bases at V and 6 bases at J; junction bases unmatched: 10. The CDR3 totals 16 residues. Per the germline V gene, CDR1 is SEHNR and CDR2 is FQNEAQ (reference sequence). The CDR3 bases are TGTGCCAGCAGCTTATCGGGACAGCATAACGGTCAGCCCCAGCATTTT. Residues: CASSLSGQHNGQPQHF.

This chain uses TRBV5-5 with TRBJ2-1; 11 nucleotides line up with TRBD2. The J segment lost 4 bases and the V segment lost 0 bases, leaving 3 bases of the junction unmatched. Germline CDR1 is SGHKS and CDR2 is YYEKEE (reference sequence). The CDR3 has 16 residues. The CDR3 reads CASSLGTSGGYNEQFF. The CDR3 DNA is TGTGCCAGCAGCTTGGGCACTAGCGGGGGATACAATGAGCAGTTCTTC. Full variable domain (missing parts from reference TRBV5-5 and TRBJ2-1): DAGVTQSPTHLIKTRGQQVTLRCSPISGHKSVSWYQQVLGQGPQFIFQYYEKEERGRGNFPDRFSARQFPNYSSELNVNALLLGDSALYLCASSLGTSGGYNEQFFGPGTRLTVL.

CDR3 sequence: CASWIRGQPQHF. CDR3 bases: TGTGCCAGCTGGATAAGGGGCCAGCCCCAGCATTTT. This chain connects TRBV6-5 to TRBJ1-5; D is possibly TRBD1 (5 bases). This CDR3 is built from 12 residues. Germline V CDR1 and CDR2: MNHEY, SVGAGI. Trimming left V 8 bases short and J 7 bases short, with 12 bases between.

The chain carries TRBV6-2 or TRBV6-3 and TRBJ2-1; 12 bases match TRBD2. V shed 5 bases, J shed 6 bases, and the junction held 8 bases outside the gene matches. Germline V gives CDR1 MNHEY, CDR2 SVGEGT. The CDR3 totals 16 residues. CDR3 nucleotide sequence: TGTGCCAGCAGTCCACCCTCTAGCGGGGGGGCCAATGAGCAGTTCTTC. This translates into CASSPPSSGGANEQFF.

J is TRBJ1-1 and V is TRBV3-1 (or the pseudogene TRBV3-2); possibly TRBD1 for D (6 bases). The CDR3 has 14 residues. The V gene lost 4 bases and the J gene lost 1 base, with 10 bases spanning the gap. Germline lookup yields CDR1 LGHDT and CDR2 YNNKEL (reference sequence). The chain's CDR3 is CASSLRGTNTEAFF. CDR3 coding DNA: TGTGCCAGCAGCCTAAGGGGGACGAACACTGAAGCTTTCTTT.

The chain links TRBV9 to TRBJ2-1; 7 bases fit TRBD1. With V trimmed by 3 bases and J by 9 bases, 15 bases remained unmatched. Germline V gives CDR1 SGDLS, CDR2 YYNGEE. This CDR3 spans 16 amino acids. CDR3: CASSGPGQLYGSEQFF. The CDR3 DNA sequence: TGTGCCAGCAGCGGACCGGGACAGCTTTACGGGTCTGAGCAGTTCTTC.

The V call is TRBV7-9, the J call TRBJ1-1; no clear D. The V end lost 1 base, the J end lost 0 bases, and 6 bases lay between the germline ends. Germline-derived CDR1 and CDR2 are SEHNR and FQNEAQ (reference sequence). There are 14 residues in the CDR3. CDR3 nucleotides: TGTGCCAGCAGCTTAGAGCGGATGAACACTGAAGCTTTCTTT. Amino acid sequence: CASSLERMNTEAFF.

This rearrangement joins TRBV15 to TRBJ2-6; D call uncertain. The CDR3 is 15 amino acids. V was shortened by 3 bases and J by 4 bases, with 10 bases between the two germline ends. The germline gives CDR1 LNHNV, CDR2 YYDKDF (reference sequence). The CDR3 DNA reads TGTGCCACCAGCAGCCGTGAGTCGGGGGCCAACGTCCTGACTTTC. Translation gives CATSSRESGANVLTF.

This chain joins TRBV5-4 and TRBJ2-5; 7 nucleotides align to TRBD1. After removal of 4 bases from V and 2 bases from J, the junction contained 5 bases not matched to a gene. This CDR3 is built from 14 residues. Per the germline V gene, CDR1 is SGHNT and CDR2 is YYREEE (reference sequence). The CDR3 reads CASSPGQNQETQYF. As DNA, the CDR3 is TGTGCCAGCAGCCCGGGACAGAATCAAGAGACCCAGTACTTC.

V and J are TRBV2 and TRBJ1-1; 8 bases line up with TRBD1. Germline V gene lookup returns CDR1 SNHLY and CDR2 FYNNEI. The CDR3 consists of 14 residues. J lost 10 bases, V lost 7 bases, and 14 bases had no gene match. DNA of the CDR3: TGTGCCAGCACCCCCATCGGGGACAGGAGTGTAGCTTTCTTT. Translated, it gives CASTPIGDRSVAFF.

The chain uses TRBV27 and TRBJ1-4; 7 positions match TRBD1. V lost 3 bases to trimming and J lost 3 bases; unmatched junction nucleotides: 7. In germline, CDR1 is MNHEY, CDR2 SMNVEV (reference sequence). This CDR3 is 16 amino acids long. DNA for the CDR3: TGTGCCAGCAGTTTGAGTGGGGACAGACCTAATGAAAAACTGTTTTTT. This codes for CASSLSGDRPNEKLFF.

This clone was observed a handful of times. The rearrangement joins TRBV11-2 to TRBJ2-7; D is undetermined. The CDR3 has 15 amino acids. Germline V lookup: CDR1 SGHAT, CDR2 FQNNGV. V was clipped by 1 base and J by 1 base, with 11 bases between them. The CDR3 here is CASSLGVSGSYEQYF. CDR3 nucleotide sequence: TGTGCCAGCAGCTTAGGGGTATCAGGTTCCTACGAGCAGTACTTC.

The chain couples TRBV9 to TRBJ2-3; 7 nucleotides match TRBD1. The CDR3 covers 14 residues. The V gene end was trimmed by 7 bases and the J gene end by 7 bases; junction bases not matched to a gene: 12. CDR1 and CDR2 from the germline V gene are SGDLS and YYNGEE. The DNA of the CDR3 is TGTGCCAGCGGTCTTGGGACAGCCAAAAATACGCAGTATTTT. It translates to CASGLGTAKNTQYF.

V gene TRBV11-2 combines with J gene TRBJ2-5; 13 nucleotides agree with TRBD2. Trimming at V came to 4 bases and at J to 2 bases, leaving 7 bases not matched to a gene. Per the germline V gene, CDR1 is SGHAT and CDR2 is FQNNGV. The CDR3 runs to 17 residues. The CDR3 sequence is CASSYGTSGVPQETQYF. CDR3 nucleotide sequence: TGTGCCAGCAGCTACGGGACTAGCGGGGTGCCACAAGAGACCCAGTACTTC.

The gene calls are TRBV2 and TRBJ1-2; weak D call: TRBD1 (5 bases). From germline, CDR1 is SNHLY and CDR2 FYNNEI. The CDR3 has 15 amino acids. V lost 3 bases and J lost 0, with 11 bases in between. The CDR3 sequence: CASSETGGSNYGYTF. In nucleotides, the CDR3 is TGTGCCAGCAGTGAGACGGGGGGGTCTAACTATGGCTACACCTTC.

This clone was seen only once. The V call is TRBV27, the J call TRBJ2-7; 8 bases fit TRBD1. J gave up 6 bases and V 11 bases, and 15 bases lay outside the gene matches. In germline, CDR1 is MNHEY, CDR2 SMNVEV (reference sequence). CDR3 length: 14 amino acids. The CDR3 region is CAVARTGTTSEQYF. The CDR3 DNA reads as TGTGCCGTTGCCAGGACAGGGACCACCTCCGAGCAGTACTTC.

This sequence joins TRBV15 and TRBJ2-2; TRBD1 is a possible D gene (5 bases). Germline CDR1 is LNHNV and CDR2 is YYDKDF (reference sequence). Trimming took 3 bases from V and 3 from J, leaving 14 bases between them. The CDR3 has 16 residues. CDR3 bases: TGTGCCACCAGCAGGGACACCATCATGGACACCGGGGAGCTGTTTTTT. Its translation is CATSRDTIMDTGELFF.

The rearrangement links TRBV3-1 (or the pseudogene TRBV3-2) to TRBJ1-6, with 7 positions matching TRBD1. From germline, CDR1 is LGHDT and CDR2 YNNKEL (reference sequence). CDR3 length: 15 amino acids. V was clipped by 5 bases and J by 5 bases; unmatched bases: 6. The CDR3 bases are TGTGCCAGCAGCTCCCGGGACAGAGATAATTCACCCCTCCACTTT. Amino acids: CASSSRDRDNSPLHF.